This TCR beta chain comes out of a study of CD8 T cells in ankylosing spondylitis (dated by TCRdb to the late 2010s). For the wider study: The study profiled T cell receptor beta repertoires in healthy donors and ankylosing spondylitis patients to find disease-linked TCR variants. The full study cohort was made up of about 24 ankylosing spondylitis patients and fewer than 120 healthy donors. Peripheral blood samples were taken, and synovial fluid was additionally collected from ankylosing spondylitis patients. General conclusions and limits of the study: A TCR beta motif made up of about eight highly homologous amino acid variants appeared to be characteristic of blood from ankylosing spondylitis patients. Some TCR beta motif variants had previously been reported in synovial fluid and blood of reactive arthritis patients, which suggested common disease-initiation mechanisms. Significant enrichment of the disease-linked clones was reported in matched synovial fluid samples from ankylosing spondylitis patients. The disease-linked clones showed a CD8+ phenotype and occurred at relatively low frequencies in peripheral blood.

The germline V gene provides CDR1 SGHNT and CDR2 YENEEA. Taken from cysteine to phenylalanine, the CDR3 has 13 residues. Only the CDR3 part of the read is kept: 39 bases, read in frame from the first base. V gives up 0 bases and J gives up 6 bases, and the segment between their germline ends measures 8 bases. Worth noting for this clonotype: What this receptor recognizes is not known. No quality values exist for individual bases; no much larger clone is one base distant.

The data were produced on an Illumina HiSeq 2500. Quantitative 5'-RACE with molecular barcodes was used to prepare TCR beta libraries. As for how the authors treated the data: A new computational method, built on a probabilistic model of VDJ rearrangement, was used to identify disease-linked TCR variants. Clones were called with MiXCR by TCRdb after fastp trimmed the public reads at Q25, and only in-frame beta chains were retained. Rows are unified per CDR3 protein, each entry keeping the most common DNA and genes. The V and J calls shown here were made by TCRdb, not taken from the authors' results. Across this sample there are just under 350,000 distinct CDR3 sequences, with 14% to 15% seen only once. About 1.1% of the sample goes to the ten largest clones.

Sequencing was carried out using blood, either unsorted or a sorted T cell fraction (not recorded which). This receptor was obtained from a male donor with ankylosing spondylitis or in good health (not recorded which). The chain was built from TRBV11-3 and TRBJ1-1, with no confidently assigned D gene. CDR3 reads: CASSLDLGAEAFF. The DNA is as follows: TGTGCCAGCAGCTTAGATTTGGGTGCTGAAGCTTTCTTT.